This entry describes one T cell receptor (beta chain). There is no known antigen for this receptor. No qualities accompany the bases; no much larger clone lies one base away. At one collaborating source in Seattle, patients were enrolled during active infection and were followed longitudinally through the course of disease. Whole blood was collected in K2EDTA tubes by collaborating institutions according to the institutions' own protocols. For TCRbeta analysis, collaborator samples were shipped as frozen whole blood, as isolated PBMCs, or as DNA extracted from either sample type. The immunoSEQ Assay, a bias-controlled multiplex PCR, was used to amplify TCRbeta CDR3 regions from genomic DNA. On the authors' methods: Within the assay, amplification of reference gene primers was used to estimate how many nucleated cells each sample contained. To quantify the absolute abundance of each unique TCRbeta CDR3 rearrangement, sequence reads were collapsed and filtered. For each sample, productive Simpson clonality was calculated as the square root of Simpson's diversity index across productive rearrangements. The clones in this table, taken by TCRdb from immuneACCESS, are in-frame only. Not every clone is retained; where verified, under half of the shortfall comes from an unresolved V gene, and the cause of the rest is unknown. V and J calls and clone size come straight from that table; D and trimming were deduced from the DNA. The sample table lists about 370,000 clones, roughly 90% of them with a count of one. The ten largest clonotypes hold less than 3.5% of the sample.

This sample was taken from a study of blood T cell repertoires in COVID-19 (dated by TCRdb to about 2020). Turning to the overall study: Collaborator samples came from the United States, Italy and Spain and covered acute and convalescent phases of COVID-19. Subjects who had been exposed to COVID-19, were actively infected with it, or had recovered from it provided the deeply sampled blood TCRbeta repertoires that made up the dataset. The samples were drawn from the first 160 participants of the ongoing ImmuneRACE study and from under 1,500 subjects provided by 6 global collaborators. The material from the prospective study consisted of cDNA or gDNA derived from T cells, B-cell-depleted T cells, or PBMCs. The sample metadata nearly always contained a de-identified subject ID, COVID-19 status, age in years and sex. Where available, HLA class I and class II types were obtained from metadata supplied by the sample provider rather than from assay-based typing. The repertoires were released in a freely available public database intended as a resource for research on the immune response to SARS-CoV-2. What the authors observed across the whole study: Clinical and demographic metadata were provided uncurated, with the amount varying by source and participant.

CDR1 and CDR2 were assigned from the germline V gene (reference sequence) as LNHDA and SQIVND. The trim is 0 bases for V and 4 bases for J, with a gap of 10 bases between the germline ends. Measured from the cysteine to the phenylalanine, the CDR3 is 15 residues long. Only the CDR3 portion is preserved as DNA: 45 bases, with reading frame beginning at the first base. Sequenced input: peripheral blood. This TCR came from a woman in her 30s with COVID-19, enrolled during active disease. In this chain, TRBV19 is recombined with TRBJ1-5, and TRBD1 may be the D gene, going by 5 matching bases. The DNA sequence is given as TGTGCCAGTAGTATAGATTCCGGGGGTAATCAGCCCCAGCATTTT. It specifies CASSIDSGGNQPQHF.